This TCR beta chain was found in a study of blood T cell repertoires in COVID-19. The CDR3 is made up of 13 amino acids. Germline assignment: CDR1 SEHNR and CDR2 FQNEAQ (reference sequence). Unmatched junction bases numbered 4, after V lost 8 bases and J lost 3 bases. Clones were sequenced by immunoSEQ multiplex PCR, and TCRdb holds only the in-frame ones, with some missing. The sample lists around 250,000 clones, roughly 80% occurring once. V usage is TRBV7-9 and J usage is TRBJ1-2, with TRBD1 matching over 9 bases. The sequencing input was peripheral blood. This receptor was obtained from a woman under 30 with acute or convalescent COVID-19. The CDR3 DNA reads as TGTGCCAGCGTTACAGGGGGCCACTATGGCTACACCTTC. Translating it yields CASVTGGHYGYTF.